Given below is one T cell receptor beta chain in context. Antigen specificity is unknown. This specimen comes from a study of Graves' ophthalmopathy and Graves' hyperthyroidism. Transcripts of RNA were the source for amplifying TCR beta CDR3 regions. The authors performed first-round RT-PCR with HTBI primers and then a second-round multiplex PCR. TCRdb re-analysed the multiplex PCR reads in MiXCR, keeping a single row per CDR3 protein. The table has 300,000 to 350,000 distinct CDR3 sequences, roughly a sixth seen once. CDR1 is MDHEN and CDR2 is SYDVKM in the germline V gene. The CDR3 is 13 amino acids. The study's findings and limits: The model predicted ophthalmopathy progression with about 71% sensitivity and approximately 72% specificity.

The sequenced sample consisted of peripheral blood. The receptor was derived from an adult man with Graves' ophthalmopathy. V gene TRBV28 combines with J gene TRBJ2-7; D may be TRBD1 (7 bases). The last part of the DNA fits TRBJ2-5 better; the J call may be wrong. The CDR3 loop reads CASRTGGRETQYF. Here the CDR3 DNA reads TGTGCCAGTAGGACAGGAGGGAGGGAGACCCAGTACTTC.